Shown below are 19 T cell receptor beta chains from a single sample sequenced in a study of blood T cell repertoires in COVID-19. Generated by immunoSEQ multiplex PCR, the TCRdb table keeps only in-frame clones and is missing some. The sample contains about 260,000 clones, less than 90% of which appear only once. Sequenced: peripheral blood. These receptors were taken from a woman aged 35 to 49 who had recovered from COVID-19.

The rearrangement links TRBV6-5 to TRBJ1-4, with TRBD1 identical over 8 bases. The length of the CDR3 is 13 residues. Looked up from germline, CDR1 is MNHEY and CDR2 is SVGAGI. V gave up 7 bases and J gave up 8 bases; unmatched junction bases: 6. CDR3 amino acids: CASKTGEGEKLFF. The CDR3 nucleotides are TGTGCCAGCAAGACAGGGGAGGGAGAAAAACTGTTTTTT.

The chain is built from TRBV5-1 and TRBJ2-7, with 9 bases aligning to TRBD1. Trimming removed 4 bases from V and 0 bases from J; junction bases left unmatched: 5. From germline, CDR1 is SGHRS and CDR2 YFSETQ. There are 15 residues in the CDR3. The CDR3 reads CASSTGTGLSYEQYF. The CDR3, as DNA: TGCGCCAGCAGCACCGGGACAGGGCTCTCCTACGAGCAGTACTTC.

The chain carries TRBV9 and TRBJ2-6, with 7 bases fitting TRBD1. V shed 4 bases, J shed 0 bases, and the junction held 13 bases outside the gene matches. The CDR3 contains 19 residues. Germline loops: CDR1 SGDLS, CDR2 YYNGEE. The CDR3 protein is CASSPRQGLGLSGANVLTF. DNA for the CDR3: TGTGCCAGCAGCCCGCGACAGGGATTGGGCCTCTCTGGGGCCAACGTCCTGACTTTC.

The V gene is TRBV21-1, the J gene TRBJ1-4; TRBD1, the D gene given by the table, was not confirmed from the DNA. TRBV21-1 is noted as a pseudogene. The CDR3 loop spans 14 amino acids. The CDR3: CASSPGQGVEKLFF. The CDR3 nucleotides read TGTGCCAGCAGCCCAGGACAGGGGGTTGAAAAACTGTTTTTT.

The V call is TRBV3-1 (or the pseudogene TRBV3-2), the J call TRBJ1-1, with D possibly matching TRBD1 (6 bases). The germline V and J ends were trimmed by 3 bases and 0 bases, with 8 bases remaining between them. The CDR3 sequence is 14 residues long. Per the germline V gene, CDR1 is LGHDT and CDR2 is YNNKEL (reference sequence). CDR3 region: CASSQGHMNTEAFF. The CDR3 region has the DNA TGTGCCAGCAGCCAGGGACACATGAACACTGAAGCTTTCTTT.

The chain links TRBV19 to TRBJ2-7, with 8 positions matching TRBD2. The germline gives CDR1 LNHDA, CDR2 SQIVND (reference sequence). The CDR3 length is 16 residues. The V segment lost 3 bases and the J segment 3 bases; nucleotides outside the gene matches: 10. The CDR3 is CASSIRITSGDYEQYF. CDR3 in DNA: TGTGCCAGTAGTATCCGGATCACTAGCGGAGACTACGAGCAGTACTTC.

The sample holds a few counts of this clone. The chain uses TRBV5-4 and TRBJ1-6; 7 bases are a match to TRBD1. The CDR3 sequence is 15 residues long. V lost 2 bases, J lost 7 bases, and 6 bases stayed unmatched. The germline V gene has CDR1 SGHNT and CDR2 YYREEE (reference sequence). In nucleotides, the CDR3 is TGTGCCAGCAGCTTACCGACAGGGCAGAATTCACCCCTCCACTTT. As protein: CASSLPTGQNSPLHF.

The CDR3 sequence is CASRPYEGDYGYTF. The CDR3 DNA sequence: TGTGCCAGTAGACCATATGAAGGGGACTATGGCTACACCTTC. The chain has TRBV19 and TRBJ1-2, with a tentative D call TRBD1 (5 bases). The CDR3 is 14 residues long. Per the germline V gene, CDR1 is LNHDA and CDR2 is SQIVND (reference sequence). The V gene lost 6 bases and the J gene lost 3 bases, with 14 bases spanning the gap.

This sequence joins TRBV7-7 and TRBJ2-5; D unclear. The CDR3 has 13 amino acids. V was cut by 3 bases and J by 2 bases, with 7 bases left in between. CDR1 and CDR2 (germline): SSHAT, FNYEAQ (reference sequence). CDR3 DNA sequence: TGTGCCAGCAGCTTCGGAGTACAAGAGACCCAGTACTTC. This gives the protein CASSFGVQETQYF.

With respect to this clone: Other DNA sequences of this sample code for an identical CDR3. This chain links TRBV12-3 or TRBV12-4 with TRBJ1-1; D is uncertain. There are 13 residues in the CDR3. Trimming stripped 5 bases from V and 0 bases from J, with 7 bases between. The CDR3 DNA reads TGTGCCAGCAGTCTAGGGCTGAACACTGAAGCTTTCTTT. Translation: CASSLGLNTEAFF.

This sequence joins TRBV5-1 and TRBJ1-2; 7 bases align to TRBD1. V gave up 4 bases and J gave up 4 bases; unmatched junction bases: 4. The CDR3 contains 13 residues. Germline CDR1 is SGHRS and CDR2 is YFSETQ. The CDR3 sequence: CASSQTGVYGYTF. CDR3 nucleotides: TGCGCCAGCAGCCAAACAGGGGTCTATGGCTACACCTTC.

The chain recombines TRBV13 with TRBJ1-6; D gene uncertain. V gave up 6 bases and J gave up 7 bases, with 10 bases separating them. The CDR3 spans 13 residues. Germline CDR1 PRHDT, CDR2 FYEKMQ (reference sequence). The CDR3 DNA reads TGTGCCAGCAGTAGGGCGGGGAATTCACCCCTCCACTTT. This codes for CASSRAGNSPLHF.

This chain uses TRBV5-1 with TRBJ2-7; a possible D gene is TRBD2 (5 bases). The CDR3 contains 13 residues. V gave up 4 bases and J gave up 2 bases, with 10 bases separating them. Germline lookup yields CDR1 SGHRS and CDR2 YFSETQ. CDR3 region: CASSPDSTYEQYF. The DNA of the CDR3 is TGCGCCAGCAGCCCGGACTCGACCTACGAGCAGTACTTC.

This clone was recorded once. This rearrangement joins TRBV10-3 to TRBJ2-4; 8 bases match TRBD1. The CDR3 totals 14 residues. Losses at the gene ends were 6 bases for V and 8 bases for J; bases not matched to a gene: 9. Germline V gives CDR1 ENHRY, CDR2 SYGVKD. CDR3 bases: TGTGCCATCAGCGAACCGGGACAGGAGGACATTCAGTACTTC. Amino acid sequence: CAISEPGQEDIQYF.

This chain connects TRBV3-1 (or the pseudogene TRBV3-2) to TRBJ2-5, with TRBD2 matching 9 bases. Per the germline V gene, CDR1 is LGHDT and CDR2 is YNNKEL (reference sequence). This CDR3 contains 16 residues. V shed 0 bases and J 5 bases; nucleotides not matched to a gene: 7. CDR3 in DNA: TGTGCCAGCAGCCAAGATTCCCTAGCGGGGCGGGAGACCCAGTACTTC. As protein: CASSQDSLAGRETQYF.

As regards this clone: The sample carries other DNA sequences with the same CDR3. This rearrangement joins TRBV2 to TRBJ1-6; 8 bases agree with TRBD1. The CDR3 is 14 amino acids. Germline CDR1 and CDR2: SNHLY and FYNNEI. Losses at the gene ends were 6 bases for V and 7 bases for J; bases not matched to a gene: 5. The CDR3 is CASSLDRGNSPLHF. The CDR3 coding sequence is TGTGCCAGCAGCCTCGACAGGGGCAATTCACCCCTCCACTTT.

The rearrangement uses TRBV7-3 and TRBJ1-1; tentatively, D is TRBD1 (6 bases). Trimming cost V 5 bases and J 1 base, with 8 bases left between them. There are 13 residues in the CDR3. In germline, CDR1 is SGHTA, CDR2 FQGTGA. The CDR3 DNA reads TGTGCCAGCAGCCCGACAGGGAACACTGAAGCTTTCTTT. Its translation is CASSPTGNTEAFF.

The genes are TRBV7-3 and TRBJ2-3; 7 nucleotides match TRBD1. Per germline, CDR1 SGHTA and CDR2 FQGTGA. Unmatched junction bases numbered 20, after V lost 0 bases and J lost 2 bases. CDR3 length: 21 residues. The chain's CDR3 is CASSLTHRMGQFPLNTDTQYF. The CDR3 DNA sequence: TGTGCCAGCAGCTTAACGCATCGCATGGGACAGTTTCCCCTCAACACAGATACGCAGTATTTT.

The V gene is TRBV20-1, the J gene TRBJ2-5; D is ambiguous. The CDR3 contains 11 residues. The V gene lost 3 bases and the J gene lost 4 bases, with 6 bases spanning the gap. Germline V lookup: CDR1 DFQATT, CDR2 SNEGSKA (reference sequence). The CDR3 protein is CSARESETQYF. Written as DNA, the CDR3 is TGCAGTGCTAGGGAGTCAGAGACCCAGTACTTC.